These T cell receptor beta chains were read from a single sample in a study of cytomegalovirus exposure and HLA in healthy donors. Only in-frame clones appear in the TCRdb table, and some are missing; sequencing was by immunoSEQ multiplex PCR. The sample lists 110,000 or so clones, over 65% occurring once. The material sequenced was PBMCs. These receptors were collected from a woman between 40 and 50 years old in good health and CMV-seropositive. CDR3s leave out the opening cysteine and the closing phenylalanine or tryptophan. A D gene is named only where the DNA matches it firmly.

j_gene: TRBJ1-4; d_gene: -; v_gene: TRBV7-9; CDR3aa: ASSLQAFDREGLRKLF
j_gene: TRBJ1-2; d_gene: -; v_gene: TRBV18; CDR3aa: ASSGEYEYGYT
j_gene: TRBJ1-2; d_gene: -; v_gene: TRBV6-5; CDR3aa: ASRPEVLYGYT
j_gene: TRBJ2-7; d_gene: -; v_gene: TRBV12-2; CDR3aa: ASRLAPRDEQY
j_gene: TRBJ1-3; d_gene: -; v_gene: TRBV19; CDR3aa: ASTTRDYSGNTIY
j_gene: TRBJ2-3; d_gene: TRBD2; v_gene: TRBV19; CDR3aa: ASSRGSGGTDTQY
j_gene: TRBJ2-4; d_gene: TRBD1; v_gene: TRBV14; CDR3aa: ASSRGYGQGRNIQY
j_gene: TRBJ2-2; d_gene: TRBD2; v_gene: TRBV27; CDR3aa: ASQWRRGGTGELF
j_gene: TRBJ1-2; d_gene: -; v_gene: TRBV10-3; CDR3aa: AISESTGYYGYT
j_gene: TRBJ2-3; d_gene: TRBD2; v_gene: TRBV6-4; CDR3aa: ASSDQTSDTDTQY
j_gene: TRBJ2-5; d_gene: -; v_gene: TRBV6-5; CDR3aa: ASSYSPTLQETQY
j_gene: TRBJ2-2; d_gene: TRBD2; v_gene: TRBV7-9; CDR3aa: ASSLEIAGTGELF
j_gene: TRBJ1-2; d_gene: TRBD1; v_gene: TRBV19; CDR3aa: ASRPQQGNYGYT
j_gene: TRBJ2-3; d_gene: -; v_gene: TRBV5-1; CDR3aa: ASNKAVASTDTQY
j_gene: TRBJ2-7; d_gene: TRBD1; v_gene: TRBV4-2; CDR3aa: ASSWNRGDYEQY
j_gene: TRBJ2-1; d_gene: -; v_gene: TRBV27; CDR3aa: ASSARQRHNEQF
j_gene: TRBJ2-1; d_gene: -; v_gene: TRBV7-8; CDR3aa: ASSPPGMSSYNEQF
j_gene: TRBJ2-7; d_gene: -; v_gene: TRBV30; CDR3aa: AWSANSGLPPYEQY
j_gene: TRBJ2-7; d_gene: -; v_gene: TRBV6-1; CDR3aa: ASSERGEQY
j_gene: TRBJ2-7; d_gene: TRBD1; v_gene: TRBV7-2; CDR3aa: ASSHTPRGSTGEQY
j_gene: TRBJ2-5; d_gene: TRBD1; v_gene: TRBV18; CDR3aa: ASSPSDRGTETQY
j_gene: TRBJ2-2; d_gene: -; v_gene: TRBV7-9; CDR3aa: ASSLAGGAGNTGELF
j_gene: TRBJ2-1; d_gene: TRBD2; v_gene: TRBV29-1; CDR3aa: SVSGLAGVTANEQF
j_gene: TRBJ2-1; d_gene: TRBD1; v_gene: TRBV27; CDR3aa: ASTRGLNFYNEQF
j_gene: TRBJ2-7; d_gene: TRBD2; v_gene: TRBV7-9; CDR3aa: ASSPATGGGTYEQY
j_gene: TRBJ1-1; d_gene: -; v_gene: TRBV25-1; CDR3aa: ASSELLKLF
j_gene: TRBJ1-3; d_gene: TRBD1; v_gene: TRBV6-6; CDR3aa: ASSSGQNSGNTIY
j_gene: TRBJ2-7; d_gene: -; v_gene: TRBV5-4; CDR3aa: ASSKDREDEQY
j_gene: TRBJ1-6; d_gene: -; v_gene: TRBV30; CDR3aa: AWSSSGGSWRSPLH
j_gene: TRBJ1-5; d_gene: TRBD1; v_gene: TRBV19; CDR3aa: ASSMRQGENQPQH
j_gene: TRBJ2-7; d_gene: -; v_gene: TRBV13; CDR3aa: ASSPRGFSYEQY
j_gene: TRBJ2-1; d_gene: -; v_gene: TRBV2; CDR3aa: ASSGFVENEQF
j_gene: TRBJ2-5; d_gene: -; v_gene: TRBV5-1; CDR3aa: ASSLARGQETQY
j_gene: TRBJ2-1; d_gene: -; v_gene: TRBV18; CDR3aa: ASSPSVFRVRVDNEQF
j_gene: TRBJ2-1; d_gene: TRBD2; v_gene: TRBV18; CDR3aa: ASSQAAGGQNEQF
j_gene: TRBJ1-4; d_gene: -; v_gene: TRBV4-2; CDR3aa: ASSHGGAGSSTNEKLF
j_gene: TRBJ2-3; d_gene: -; v_gene: TRBV7-3; CDR3aa: ASSVQGTDTQY